The 4 T cell receptor beta chains listed next were all sequenced from one sample in a study of CD8+ T cells in alopecia areata. Sequencing relied on a cDNA template that was reverse transcribed from extracted RNA. Assay used: immunoSEQ multiplex PCR; TCRdb lists only in-frame clones, some missing. Of approximately 210,000 clones detected, under 70% appear once; the ten largest clones hold more than 3.5%. Noted treatment: oral pan-JAK inhibitor, 5-10 mg twice daily. The input for sequencing was CD4+ T cells sorted from blood, taken at week 4, from a patient treated with tofacitinib. The receptors were gathered from a human donor with alopecia areata.

In this sample, this clone turned up a few times. The chain recombines TRBV7-2 with TRBJ1-4, with D maybe TRBD1 (5 bases). This CDR3 contains 13 residues. The germline V and J ends were trimmed by 5 bases and 3 bases, with 7 bases remaining between them. The germline gives CDR1 SGHTA, CDR2 FQGNSA. The DNA of the CDR3 is TGTGCCAGCAGCCCGGGACCTAATGAAAAACTGTTTTTT. Its protein is CASSPGPNEKLFF.

The rearrangement joins TRBV29-1 to TRBJ1-5, with D tentatively TRBD1 (6 bases). V lost 6 bases and J 5 bases, leaving 17 bases between the germline ends. Germline CDR1 reads SQVTM; CDR2 reads ANQGSEA. The CDR3 is made up of 14 amino acids. CDR3 in amino acids: CSVITGRIDQPQHF. CDR3 nucleotides: TGCAGCGTCATTACAGGGAGAATCGATCAGCCCCAGCATTTT. Full variable domain (outside the CDR3, taken from reference TRBV29-1 and TRBJ1-5): SAVISQKPSRDICQRGTSLTIQCQVDSQVTMMFWYRQQPGQSLTLIATANQGSEATYESGFVIDKFPISRPNLTFSTLTVSNMSPEDSSIYLCSVITGRIDQPQHFGDGTRLSIL.

The CDR3 here is CASTGETQYF. For the CDR3, the DNA is TGTGCCAGCACGGGAGAGACCCAGTACTTC. J is TRBJ2-5 and V is TRBV6-8, with D unclear. The CDR3 contains 10 residues. CDR1 MNHGY and CDR2 SAAAGT come from the germline V gene. V was cut by 7 bases and J by 4 bases, with 4 bases left in between.

This clone occurred once. J is TRBJ1-2 and V is TRBV7-2, with a possible D match to TRBD1 (5 bases). The germline V gene has CDR1 SGHTA and CDR2 FQGNSA. The CDR3 contains 15 residues. Trimming shortened V by 0 bases and J by 1 base, and 9 bases separated the two germline ends. CDR3 residues: CASSLAPTDNYGYTF. Here the CDR3 DNA reads TGTGCCAGCAGCTTAGCCCCGACAGATAACTATGGCTACACCTTC.